These 24 T cell receptor beta chains were sequenced from one sample in a study of blood T cell repertoires in COVID-19. Repertoires were generated with immunoSEQ multiplex PCR, while TCRdb's copy carries only in-frame clones and drops some. The data show 350,000 to 450,000 clones, nearly 90% seen once. The sequenced material came from PBMCs or T cells enriched from blood (not recorded which). These receptors all come from a woman in her 30s who had recovered from COVID-19.

The gene calls are TRBV5-1 and TRBJ2-7, with a tentative D call TRBD1 (5 bases). Trimming took 4 bases from V and 6 from J, leaving 11 bases between them. The V gene's germline CDR1 is SGHRS and CDR2 YFSETQ. The CDR3 length is 12 residues. CDR3 region: CASSPQGVEQYF. CDR3 DNA: TGCGCCAGCAGCCCGCAAGGGGTCGAGCAGTACTTC.

The chain joins TRBV30 to TRBJ2-1, with 15 bases matching TRBD2. V lost 3 bases, J lost 10 bases, and 10 bases stayed unmatched. The CDR3 covers 16 residues. Germline V gene data show CDR1 as GTSNPN and CDR2 as SVGIG (reference sequence). The CDR3 here is CAWSGGLAGGPGEQFF. CDR3 nucleotides: TGTGCCTGGAGCGGGGGACTAGCGGGAGGTCCAGGAGAGCAGTTCTTC. Using reference TRBV30 and TRBJ2-1 for the parts outside the CDR3, the full variable domain is SQTIHQWPATLVQPVGSPLSLECTVEGTSNPNLYWYRQAAGRGLQLLFYSVGIGQISSEVPQNLSASRPQDRQFILSSKKLLLSDSGFYLCAWSGGLAGGPGEQFFGPGTRLTVL.

V is TRBV6-2 or TRBV6-3 and J is TRBJ2-6; D may be TRBD1 (6 bases). The length of the CDR3 is 15 residues. The V and J ends lost 2 bases and 4 bases respectively, with 9 bases between them. CDR1 MNHEY and CDR2 SVGEGT come from the germline V gene. The CDR3 sequence is CASSYQGTGANVLTF. CDR3 nucleotide sequence: TGTGCCAGCAGTTACCAGGGGACGGGGGCCAACGTCCTGACTTTC.

This chain links TRBV28 with TRBJ2-7; 8 nucleotides line up with TRBD1. CDR3 length: 15 residues. Germline loops: CDR1 MDHEN, CDR2 SYDVKM. V shed 6 bases and J 2 bases; nucleotides not matched to a gene: 9. CDR3 in amino acids: CASRFFGQGPYEQYF. The CDR3 DNA sequence: TGTGCCAGCAGGTTCTTCGGACAGGGACCCTACGAGCAGTACTTC.

This sequence joins TRBV11-2 and TRBJ1-3; D unresolved. This CDR3 region has 16 residues. V shed 5 bases and J shed 0 bases, with 14 bases lying between them. The germline CDR1 and CDR2 sequences are SGHAT and FQNNGV. CDR3 in amino acids: CASSPGGSLSGNTIYF. In DNA form, the CDR3 reads TGTGCCAGCAGCCCCGGAGGTAGTCTCTCTGGAAACACCATATATTTT.

About this clone: The sample carries other DNA sequences with the same CDR3. The chain employs TRBV30 and TRBJ2-7; D remains unclear. The germline V and J ends were trimmed by 0 bases and 5 bases, with 8 bases remaining between them. Germline CDR1 is GTSNPN and CDR2 is SVGIG (reference sequence). CDR3 length equals 12 residues. For the CDR3, the DNA is TGTGCCTGGAGTGTACTGGCGGACGAGCAGTACTTC. It codes for CAWSVLADEQYF.

J is TRBJ1-3 and V is TRBV11-3; D is undetermined. Deletions cut 5 bases from V and 0 bases from J, with 5 bases between. Germline V gene sequence: CDR1 SGHNT, CDR2 YENEEA. The CDR3 sequence is 13 residues long. The CDR3 protein is CASSTGSGNTIYF. DNA for the CDR3: TGTGCCAGCAGCACCGGCTCTGGAAACACCATATATTTT.

The chain employs TRBV27 and TRBJ1-5, with 8 bases that match TRBD1. Per germline, CDR1 MNHEY and CDR2 SMNVEV (reference sequence). V lost 6 bases and J lost 2; bases outside the gene matches: 3. CDR3 size: 14 residues. DNA for the CDR3: TGTGCCAGCAGGGCGGGACAGGGCAATCAGCCCCAGCATTTT. Amino acids: CASRAGQGNQPQHF.

The gene calls are TRBV9 and TRBJ2-1; TRBD2 matches 10 bases. The CDR3 covers 16 residues. Germline V CDR1 and CDR2: SGDLS, YYNGEE. V lost 3 bases to trimming and J lost 6 bases; unmatched junction nucleotides: 9. The CDR3 region is CASSDSKREGPNEQFF. Written as DNA, the CDR3 is TGTGCCAGCAGCGACTCGAAGCGGGAGGGCCCCAATGAGCAGTTCTTC.

This chain joins TRBV30 and TRBJ1-4; possible D gene TRBD1, 6 bases. Trimming pared 8 bases from V and 8 bases from J, leaving 21 bases between. Per germline, CDR1 GTSNPN and CDR2 SVGIG (reference sequence). The CDR3 spans 14 residues. In nucleotides, the CDR3 is TGTGCCGGTGCAAGAACAGGGACGGGCGAAAAACTGTTTTTT. Its translation: CAGARTGTGEKLFF.

The chain combines TRBV5-3 with TRBJ2-7, with D perhaps matching TRBD2 (6 bases). TRBV5-3 is an ORF, and what it does is uncertain. The length of the CDR3 is 18 residues. Trimming took off 3 bases at V and 0 bases at J, with 22 bases between the two ends. This CDR3 reads CARSWKPSQEGTSYEQYF. The CDR3 DNA reads TGTGCCAGAAGCTGGAAACCGTCCCAGGAGGGGACCTCCTACGAGCAGTACTTC.

This chain connects TRBV4-3 to TRBJ1-1, with a tentative D call TRBD1 (5 bases). V was cut by 5 bases and J by 5 bases, with 12 bases left in between. Germline V gene lookup returns CDR1 LGHNA and CDR2 YSLEER. The CDR3 is made up of 13 amino acids. Here the CDR3 reads CASSARVQTEAFF. CDR3 nucleotide sequence: TGCGCCAGCAGCGCCAGGGTTCAGACTGAAGCTTTCTTT.

The chain joins TRBV20-1 to TRBJ1-5, with D maybe TRBD1 (6 bases). V dropped 3 bases and J dropped 2 bases, with 17 bases sitting between them. CDR1 and CDR2 (germline): DFQATT, SNEGSKA (reference sequence). This CDR3 region has 16 residues. In DNA, the CDR3 is TGCAGTGCTAGTGAATTTTGGGGGGGCGGCAATCAGCCCCAGCATTTT. This codes for CSASEFWGGGNQPQHF.

This clone was detected once. V and J are TRBV19 and TRBJ1-1; D is undetermined. CDR3 length: 11 residues. Per the germline V gene, CDR1 is LNHDA and CDR2 is SQIVND (reference sequence). V lost 5 bases and J lost 7, with 8 bases in between. The CDR3 DNA reads as TGTGCCAGTAGTTGGGCTGTTGAAGCTTTCTTT. Residues: CASSWAVEAFF.

V is TRBV10-2 and J is TRBJ2-1, with 8 bases lining up with TRBD2. CDR3 size: 14 residues. Trimming took 8 bases from V and 6 from J; bases not matched to a gene: 9. Per the germline V gene, CDR1 is WSHSY and CDR2 is SAAADI. Here the CDR3 DNA reads TGCGCCAGCCGGAGCGGGAGTCTCTTCAATGAGCAGTTCTTC. Amino acid sequence: CASRSGSLFNEQFF.

CDR3 nucleotides: TGTGCCAGCAGACCCTTTCCAGCACCCTCGATGGCGGATCAGCCCCAGCATTTT. It encodes CASRPFPAPSMADQPQHF. The chain links TRBV27 to TRBJ1-5; D remains ambiguous. CDR3 length equals 18 residues. Germline values: CDR1 MNHEY, CDR2 SMNVEV (reference sequence). The ends were cut back, 6 bases at V and 5 bases at J, with 26 bases in the middle.

The genes are TRBV30 and TRBJ1-1; 7 nucleotides line up with TRBD1. This CDR3 region has 14 residues. With 1 base clipped from V and 9 bases from J, the junction kept 11 bases outside the gene matches. From germline, CDR1 is GTSNPN and CDR2 SVGIG (reference sequence). The CDR3 coding sequence is TGTGCCTGGAGTGCTACGCCAGGGGGGAGTCAAGCTTTCTTT. Protein: CAWSATPGGSQAFF.

J is TRBJ2-7 and V is TRBV6-5, with D uncertain. The CDR3 length is 14 residues. The V and J ends lost 0 bases and 0 bases respectively, with 6 bases between them. Germline V gives CDR1 MNHEY, CDR2 SVGAGI. The CDR3 region is CASSYSEFSYEQYF. In DNA form, the CDR3 reads TGTGCCAGCAGTTACTCGGAGTTCTCCTACGAGCAGTACTTC.

The V call is TRBV2, the J call TRBJ1-2; 11 bases map to TRBD1. The J segment lost 3 bases and the V segment lost 7 bases, leaving 10 bases of the junction unmatched. The CDR3 is made up of 16 amino acids. Germline V gene lookup returns CDR1 SNHLY and CDR2 FYNNEI. The CDR3 reads CASNGQGAAGDYGYTF. CDR3 sequence (DNA): TGTGCCAGCAACGGACAGGGGGCCGCGGGGGACTATGGCTACACCTTC.

The V call is TRBV5-1, the J call TRBJ1-2; the match to TRBD1 covers 7 bases. The V segment lost 0 bases and the J segment 4 bases; nucleotides outside the gene matches: 6. This CDR3 has 15 amino acids. CDR1 SGHRS and CDR2 YFSETQ come from the germline V gene. CDR3 loop: CASSLEGGAGYGYTF. DNA of the CDR3: TGCGCCAGCAGCTTGGAAGGGGGCGCTGGCTATGGCTACACCTTC.

This clone was seen only a few times. The chain uses TRBV7-9 and TRBJ2-2, with D possibly TRBD2 on 6 matching bases. Trimming took 5 bases from V and 9 from J, leaving 19 bases between them. The CDR3 has 15 amino acids. In germline, CDR1 is SEHNR, CDR2 FQNEAQ (reference sequence). In DNA, the CDR3 is TGTGCCAGCAGCGCCTTCCCGCGGGAAGGTTGGGAGCTGTTTTTT. Encoded protein: CASSAFPREGWELFF.

The chain couples TRBV9 to TRBJ1-3; D is unclear. V lost 1 base and J 0 bases, leaving 5 bases between the germline ends. Germline lookup yields CDR1 SGDLS and CDR2 YYNGEE. The CDR3 consists of 14 residues. CDR3 protein: CASSVQDSGNTIYF. The CDR3 DNA reads as TGTGCCAGCAGCGTACAGGACTCTGGAAACACCATATATTTT.

CDR3 loop: CASGLSGNNEQFF. The CDR3 nucleotides are TGTGCTAGTGGTTTGTCAGGGAACAATGAGCAGTTCTTC. This chain joins TRBV12-5 and TRBJ2-1; D may be TRBD1 (5 bases). V lost 2 bases, J lost 5 bases, and 7 bases lay in between. Per germline, CDR1 LGHNT and CDR2 FRNRAP. This CDR3 comprises 13 residues.

The gene calls are TRBV24-1 and TRBJ2-5, with D perhaps TRBD2 (6 bases). The germline V and J ends were trimmed by 2 bases and 0 bases, with 12 bases remaining between them. This CDR3 contains 16 residues. Germline CDR1 reads KGHDR; CDR2 reads SFDVKD. As DNA, the CDR3 is TGTGCCACCAGTGATTCTGGGGGACTGTACCAAGAGACCCAGTACTTC. Residues: CATSDSGGLYQETQYF.